A single sample is the source of the 17 T cell receptor beta chains below, sequenced in a study of PD-1 blockade in classical Hodgkin lymphoma. The time point here: cycle 4 day 1 (C4D1), after about 6 weeks of nivolumab. Brentuximab vedotin exposure varied, and every patient relapsed after autologous stem cell transplantation. PBMCs were thawed, and CD8+ T cells were then isolated from them by magnetic negative selection. This table comes from immunoSEQ multiplex PCR, and its TCRdb copy is limited to in-frame clones, with some not included. The sample has 6,500 to 9,500 clones, 77% seen once. Sample: CD8+ T cells from blood, taken before the fourth cycle of nivolumab. These receptors were obtained from a human donor with classical Hodgkin lymphoma.

This clone was picked up a small number of times. V is TRBV27 and J is TRBJ1-2; 11 bases line up with TRBD1. The V segment lost 6 bases and the J segment 4 bases; nucleotides outside the gene matches: 1. The CDR3 extends over 13 amino acids. CDR1 is MNHEY, CDR2 SMNVEV, per germline (reference sequence). The chain's CDR3 is CASRGTGGYGYTF. In nucleotides, the CDR3 is TGTGCCAGCAGGGGGACAGGGGGCTATGGCTACACCTTC.

The chain links TRBV5-1 to TRBJ2-6, with TRBD2 matching over 8 bases. CDR1 is SGHRS and CDR2 is YFSETQ in the germline V gene. V dropped 0 bases and J dropped 0; count of bases not matched to a gene: 17. This CDR3 is 22 amino acids long. The DNA for the CDR3 is TGCGCCAGCAGCTTGGAAGGGCGAGGGACTATAGCGGGGAGCTCTGGGGCCAACGTCCTGACTTTC. The encoded protein is CASSLEGRGTIAGSSGANVLTF.

The genes are TRBV4-2 and TRBJ2-7; D possibly corresponds to TRBD1 (5 bases). CDR1 and CDR2 from the germline V gene are LGHNA and YNFKEQ. The CDR3 totals 14 residues. The V end was cut by 0 bases, the J end by 2 bases, with 8 bases between. The CDR3 bases are TGTGCCAGCAGCCAAGAAGTAGGGGCCTACGAGCAGTACTTC. It yields the protein CASSQEVGAYEQYF.

The rearrangement joins TRBV7-9 to TRBJ1-2; 9 nucleotides align to TRBD1. The junction had 4 bases not matched to a gene; V was cut back by 4 bases and J by 4 bases. The CDR3 is 14 residues long. CDR1 and CDR2 from the germline V gene are SEHNR and FQNEAQ (reference sequence). CDR3 region: CASSSVTGGYGYTF. DNA of the CDR3: TGTGCCAGCAGCTCGGTGACAGGGGGCTATGGCTACACCTTC.

The chain uses TRBV5-4 and TRBJ2-1; TRBD2 agrees at 9 bases. This CDR3 has 15 amino acids. The germline V gene encodes CDR1 SGHNT and CDR2 YYREEE (reference sequence). V lost 4 bases, J lost 4 bases, and 6 bases stayed unmatched. The CDR3 is CASSGSGGPYNEQFF. Here the CDR3 DNA reads TGTGCCAGCAGCGGCAGCGGGGGGCCATACAATGAGCAGTTCTTC.

The sample holds a few counts of this clone. The V gene is TRBV9, the J gene TRBJ1-5; D unclear. V shed 4 bases and J shed 7 bases, with 12 bases lying between them. This CDR3 is 13 amino acids long. Germline CDR1 SGDLS, CDR2 YYNGEE. The CDR3 loop is CASSPSGGQPQHF. For the CDR3, the DNA is TGTGCCAGCAGCCCCTCGGGCGGGCAGCCCCAGCATTTT.

The rearrangement uses TRBV7-2 and TRBJ2-5; 8 positions agree with TRBD2. V trimming: 7 bases; J trimming: 1 base; junction bases outside the gene matches: 11. CDR1 is SGHTA and CDR2 is FQGNSA in the germline V gene. The CDR3 extends over 16 amino acids. CDR3 protein: CASIALAATPQETQYF. Written as DNA, the CDR3 is TGTGCCAGCATCGCACTAGCGGCCACCCCCCAAGAGACCCAGTACTTC.

This chain links TRBV9 with TRBJ2-1; 7 positions agree with TRBD1. Germline values: CDR1 SGDLS, CDR2 YYNGEE. V was pared by 4 bases and J by 8 bases, with 15 bases of the junction left unmatched. CDR3 length equals 16 residues. Here the CDR3 DNA reads TGTGCCAGCAGCCCCTGGGGACAGACGACCGGGGATGAGCAGTTCTTC. This encodes CASSPWGQTTGDEQFF.

This clone was observed once. The V call is TRBV29-1, the J call TRBJ1-2; D unclear. CDR1 and CDR2 (germline): SQVTM, ANQGSEA. V was clipped by 0 bases and J by 7 bases, with 12 bases between them. The CDR3 is made up of 13 amino acids. The CDR3 sequence is CSVEDVETGGYTF. The DNA for the CDR3 is TGCAGCGTTGAAGATGTGGAGACGGGTGGCTACACCTTC.

The CDR3 loop reads CASSRTSGKSTDTQYF. CDR3 sequence (DNA): TGTGCCAGCAGCCGCACTAGCGGGAAGAGCACAGATACGCAGTATTTT. The chain joins TRBV5-6 to TRBJ2-3, with 10 nucleotides matching TRBD2. CDR3 length: 16 amino acids. CDR1 SGHDT and CDR2 YYEEEE come from the germline V gene. V gave up 4 bases and J gave up 0 bases; unmatched junction bases: 5.

The chain is built from TRBV6-1 and TRBJ1-1; D is possibly TRBD1 (6 bases). The V end was cut by 4 bases, the J end by 10 bases, with 13 bases between. Looked up from germline, CDR1 is MNHNS and CDR2 is SASEGT. This CDR3 has 12 residues. The CDR3 here is CASSVGAPPAFF. The CDR3 DNA sequence: TGTGCCAGCAGTGTGGGGGCCCCTCCAGCTTTCTTT.

This clone is deemed large. The CDR3 protein is CASSPHFYSNQPQHF. The CDR3 nucleotides read TGTGCCAGCAGTCCACACTTTTATAGCAATCAGCCCCAGCATTTT. The V call is TRBV6-5, the J call TRBJ1-5; no firm D call. Germline V gives CDR1 MNHEY, CDR2 SVGAGI. V was trimmed by 5 bases and J by 0 bases, leaving 11 bases between them. This CDR3 region has 15 residues.

This chain joins TRBV4-2 and TRBJ2-1; TRBD2 matches 8 bases. Trimming cost V 1 base and J 2 bases; bases outside gene matches: 7. The germline gives CDR1 LGHNA, CDR2 YNFKEQ. CDR3 size: 17 residues. CDR3 nucleotide sequence: TGTGCCAGCAGCCAAGTCTCCGGGACTAGGGCCTACAATGAGCAGTTCTTC. Translated: CASSQVSGTRAYNEQFF.

This clone was seen once. The V call is TRBV28, the J call TRBJ2-7; 8 positions agree with TRBD2. V shed 3 bases and J 0 bases; nucleotides not matched to a gene: 10. CDR1 is MDHEN, CDR2 SYDVKM, per germline. The CDR3 is 17 amino acids. The CDR3 loop reads CASSFVEVAGFSYEQYF. The CDR3 DNA reads TGTGCCAGCAGTTTCGTCGAGGTAGCGGGATTCTCCTACGAGCAGTACTTC. Together with reference TRBV28 and TRBJ2-7, the CDR3 gives the full variable domain: DVKVTQSSRYLVKRTGEKVFLECVQDMDHENMFWYRQDPGLGLRLIYFSYDVKMKEKGDIPEGYSVSREKKERFSLILESASTNQTSMYLCASSFVEVAGFSYEQYFGPGTRLTVT.

V usage is TRBV28 and J usage is TRBJ2-7; a possible D gene is TRBD2 (6 bases). The CDR3 sequence is 13 residues long. Trimming left V 5 bases short and J 7 bases short, with 15 bases between. The germline CDR1 and CDR2 sequences are MDHEN and SYDVKM. CDR3 DNA sequence: TGTGCCAGCAGTAGGGCAGCTCGGGGGGAGCAGTACTTC. Encoded protein: CASSRAARGEQYF.

For the CDR3, the DNA is TGTGCCAGCAGCCCTTTAGCGGGGGGCACCACAGATACGCAGTATTTT. Residues: CASSPLAGGTTDTQYF. The J gene is TRBJ2-3, the V gene TRBV5-4; TRBD2 aligns across 10 bases. J gave up 2 bases and V 4 bases, and 7 bases lay outside the gene matches. Germline V gene lookup returns CDR1 SGHNT and CDR2 YYREEE (reference sequence). This CDR3 is built from 16 residues.

This clone was found a few times. The chain couples TRBV4-1 to TRBJ1-2; TRBD1 aligns across 11 bases. Germline CDR1 is MGHRA and CDR2 is YSYEKL. V dropped 1 base and J dropped 3; count of bases not matched to a gene: 1. The CDR3 is 15 residues long. CDR3 nucleotide sequence: TGCGCCAGCAGCCAAGTGGACAGGGGGCACTATGGCTACACCTTC. Translation: CASSQVDRGHYGYTF.